This TCR beta chain was observed in a study of OX40 agonist ivuxolimab in advanced cancers. Across the whole study: Ivuxolimab, an agonist antibody against OX40 (CD134), was given to patients. Subjects had a mean age of about 65 years, with a range of about 23 to 79; more than 75% were male.

To note about this clone: This specimen includes other DNA sequences encoding the same CDR3.

The CDR3 is 15 residues long. The germline CDR1 and CDR2 sequences are SGHTA and FQGTGA. The V gene lost 0 bases and the J gene lost 0 bases, with 8 bases spanning the gap. This table comes from immunoSEQ multiplex PCR, and its TCRdb copy is limited to in-frame clones, with some not included. The data hold about 5,100 clones, with less than 75% observed a single time. V is TRBV7-3 and J is TRBJ1-1; no clear D gene. The clonotype originates from an adult with an advanced solid tumor such as melanoma, head and neck, liver or kidney cancer. The sample here was CD4+ or CD8+ T cells sorted from blood, taken in a trial of the OX40 agonist ivuxolimab. DNA of the CDR3: TGTGCCAGCAGCTTAACGGGCGGGCTGAACACTGAAGCTTTCTTT. This codes for CASSLTGGLNTEAFF. Based on the CDR3 plus reference TRBV7-3 and TRBJ1-1, the full variable domain is GAGVSQTPSNKVTEKGKYVELRCDPISGHTALYWYRQSLGQGPEFLIYFQGTGAADDSGLPNDRFFAVRPEGSVSTLKIQRTERGDSAVYLCASSLTGGLNTEAFFGQGTRLTVV.